The 10 T cell receptor beta chains below all came from one sample that was sequenced in a study of shared clonotypes between healthy human individuals. Clones were sequenced by immunoSEQ multiplex PCR, and TCRdb holds only the in-frame ones, with some missing. The sample holds approximately 1.4 million clones; approximately 98% are singletons and the top ten take roughly 0.4%. What was sequenced was naive CD4+ T cells sorted from blood. The subset here: CD45RA+ positively selected. Source of these receptors: a man aged 30-40 years in good health.

The chain employs TRBV2 and TRBJ2-7; 7 nucleotides agree with TRBD1. V gave up 6 bases and J gave up 4 bases; unmatched junction bases: 9. The length of the CDR3 is 14 residues. Looked up from germline, CDR1 is SNHLY and CDR2 is FYNNEI. The CDR3 DNA is TGTGCCAGCAGGCTGACAGGGTTTTCGTACGAGCAGTACTTC. Its translation is CASRLTGFSYEQYF.

This clone was seen just once. At one boundary the junction diverges from the germline segment, which might be a read error. The rearrangement joins TRBV28 to TRBJ2-5, with TRBD1 identical over 8 bases. This CDR3 contains 15 residues. Germline V CDR1 and CDR2: MDHEN, SYDVKM. The CDR3 nucleotides are TGTGCCAGCAGCCGAGCCCAGGGGGCTTACAAAGCCACGCACTTC. Protein sequence: CASSRAQGAYKATHF.

This clone has only one observation. V gene TRBV28 combines with J gene TRBJ1-3; D might be TRBD1 (6 bases). V lost 0 bases to trimming and J lost 1 base, with 10 bases between them. This CDR3 spans 16 amino acids. Per germline, CDR1 MDHEN and CDR2 SYDVKM. CDR3 nucleotides: TGTGCCAGCAGTTTATGGATACAGGGATCTGGAAACACCATATATTTT. Translated: CASSLWIQGSGNTIYF.

The chain has TRBV6-1 and TRBJ2-3; D is uncertain. The germline V gene encodes CDR1 MNHNS and CDR2 SASEGT. The CDR3 is made up of 13 amino acids. V was shortened by 3 bases and J by 3 bases, with 7 bases between the two germline ends. As DNA, the CDR3 is TGTGCCAGCAGTGATCCGGTTACAGATACGCAGTATTTT. Translated, it gives CASSDPVTDTQYF.

The V gene is TRBV19, the J gene TRBJ2-5; 7 nucleotides line up with TRBD1. Germline V lookup: CDR1 LNHDA, CDR2 SQIVND (reference sequence). Trimming cost V 0 bases and J 2 bases; bases outside gene matches: 9. The CDR3 is made up of 17 amino acids. In DNA, the CDR3 is TGTGCCAGTAGTATAGATTCCGACCGACAGGGTCAAGAGACCCAGTACTTC. Translated: CASSIDSDRQGQETQYF.

The chain recombines TRBV27 with TRBJ1-1; no clear D. There are 16 residues in the CDR3. Trimming removed 3 bases at V and 4 bases at J, with 18 bases between. Germline-derived CDR1 and CDR2 are MNHEY and SMNVEV (reference sequence). The CDR3 here is CASSFRQAKRSTEAFF. DNA of the CDR3: TGTGCCAGCAGTTTTCGTCAGGCCAAAAGGTCCACTGAAGCTTTCTTT.

V gene TRBV2 combines with J gene TRBJ2-7; perhaps D is TRBD1 or TRBD2 (5 bases each). The ends were cut back, 7 bases at V and 2 bases at J, with 9 bases in the middle. This CDR3 has 12 residues. Germline V lookup: CDR1 SNHLY, CDR2 FYNNEI. The DNA of the CDR3 is TGTGCCAGCAAGGTGGGGGCCTACGAGCAGTACTTC. Its protein is CASKVGAYEQYF.

The rearrangement uses TRBV2 and TRBJ1-3, with a weak D call TRBD1 (5 bases). CDR1 and CDR2 (germline): SNHLY, FYNNEI. The CDR3 covers 14 residues. Trimming shortened V by 7 bases and J by 2 bases, and 12 bases separated the two germline ends. The CDR3 sequence is CASNADKTGNTIYF. DNA of the CDR3: TGTGCCAGCAATGCGGACAAAACTGGAAACACCATATATTTT. Full variable domain (remainder filled in from reference TRBV2 and TRBJ1-3): EPEVTQTPSHQVTQMGQEVILRCVPISNHLYFYWYRQILGQKVEFLVSFYNNEISEKSEIFDDQFSVERPDGSNFTLKIRSTKLEDSAMYFCASNADKTGNTIYFGEGSWLTVV.

CDR3 in amino acids: CASREGGSRPDEQFF. DNA for the CDR3: TGCGCCAGCAGGGAGGGGGGTAGCAGGCCCGATGAGCAGTTCTTC. The V call is TRBV5-1, the J call TRBJ2-1; either TRBD1 or TRBD2 may supply D (6 bases each). The CDR3 is made up of 15 amino acids. Trimming cost V 5 bases and J 8 bases, with 20 bases left between them. Per germline, CDR1 SGHRS and CDR2 YFSETQ.

Only one count was recorded for this clone. J is TRBJ2-3 and V is TRBV7-2, with unresolved D. The CDR3 has 13 amino acids. V lost 5 bases to trimming and J lost 6 bases, with 12 bases between them. Germline assignment: CDR1 SGHTA and CDR2 FQGNSA. The CDR3 loop reads CASSLQPRDTQYF. The CDR3 coding sequence is TGTGCCAGCAGCCTCCAACCACGGGATACGCAGTATTTT.